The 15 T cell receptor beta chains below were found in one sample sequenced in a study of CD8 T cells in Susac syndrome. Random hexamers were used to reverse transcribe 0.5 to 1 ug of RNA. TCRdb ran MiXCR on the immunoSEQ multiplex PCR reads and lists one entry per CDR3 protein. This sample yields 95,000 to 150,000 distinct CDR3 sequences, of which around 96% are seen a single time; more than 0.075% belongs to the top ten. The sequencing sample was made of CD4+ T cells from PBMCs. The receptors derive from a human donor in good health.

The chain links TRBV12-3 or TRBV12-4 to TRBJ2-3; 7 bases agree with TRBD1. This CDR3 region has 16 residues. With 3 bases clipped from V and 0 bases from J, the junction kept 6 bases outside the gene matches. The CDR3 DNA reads TGTGCCAGCAGTTTCCCCGACAGGGATAGCACAGATACGCAGTATTTT. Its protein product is CASSFPDRDSTDTQYF.

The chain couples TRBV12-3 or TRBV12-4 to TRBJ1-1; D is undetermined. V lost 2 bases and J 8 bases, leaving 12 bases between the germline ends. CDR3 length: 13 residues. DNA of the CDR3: TGTGCCAGCAGTTTAAGGAGGCCGAACGAAGCTTTCTTT. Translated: CASSLRRPNEAFF.

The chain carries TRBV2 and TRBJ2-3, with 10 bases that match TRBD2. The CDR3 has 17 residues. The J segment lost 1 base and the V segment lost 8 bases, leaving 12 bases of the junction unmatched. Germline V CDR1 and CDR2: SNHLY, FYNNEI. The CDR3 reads CASSRASGRSGTDTQYF. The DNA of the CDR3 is TGTGCCAGCTCAAGGGCTAGCGGGAGATCGGGCACAGATACGCAGTATTTT.

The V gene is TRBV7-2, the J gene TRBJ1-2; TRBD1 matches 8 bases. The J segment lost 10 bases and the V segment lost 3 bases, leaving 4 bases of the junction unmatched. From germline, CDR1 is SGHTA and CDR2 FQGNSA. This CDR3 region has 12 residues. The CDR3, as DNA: TGTGCCAGCAGCTTTAGACAGGGGACCTACACCTTC. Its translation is CASSFRQGTYTF.

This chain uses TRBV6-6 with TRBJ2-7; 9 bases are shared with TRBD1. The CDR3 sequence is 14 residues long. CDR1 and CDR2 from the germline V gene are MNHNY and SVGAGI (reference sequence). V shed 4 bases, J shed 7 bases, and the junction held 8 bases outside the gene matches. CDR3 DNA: TGTGCCAGCAGTTTCGCCGGGACAGGGAATGAGCAGTACTTC. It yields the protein CASSFAGTGNEQYF.

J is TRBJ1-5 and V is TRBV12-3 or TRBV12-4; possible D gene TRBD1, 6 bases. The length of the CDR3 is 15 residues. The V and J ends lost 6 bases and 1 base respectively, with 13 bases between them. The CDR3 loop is CASSGVQGSNQPQHF. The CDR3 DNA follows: TGTGCCAGCAGCGGGGTCCAGGGGAGCAATCAGCCCCAGCATTTT.

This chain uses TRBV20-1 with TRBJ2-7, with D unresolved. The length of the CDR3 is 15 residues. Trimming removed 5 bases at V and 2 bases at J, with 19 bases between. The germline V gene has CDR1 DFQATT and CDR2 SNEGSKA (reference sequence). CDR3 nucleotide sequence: TGCAGTGCTCGGCGGCTCACTATAGTTCCCTACGAGCAGTACTTC. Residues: CSARRLTIVPYEQYF.

The CDR3 spells CASSWTGTGQGETQYF. The CDR3 coding sequence is TGCGCCAGCAGCTGGACCGGGACAGGGCAGGGAGAGACCCAGTACTTC. The chain has TRBV5-1 and TRBJ2-5, with 9 positions matching TRBD1. The junction had 10 bases not matched to a gene; V was cut back by 3 bases and J by 4 bases. Germline CDR1 and CDR2: SGHRS and YFSETQ. CDR3 length equals 16 residues.

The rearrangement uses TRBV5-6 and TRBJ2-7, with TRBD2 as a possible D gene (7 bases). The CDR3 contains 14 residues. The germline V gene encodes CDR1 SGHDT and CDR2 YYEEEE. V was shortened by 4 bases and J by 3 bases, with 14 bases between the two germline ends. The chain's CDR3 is CASSLRGAVYEQYF. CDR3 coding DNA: TGTGCCAGCAGCCTCCGGGGGGCGGTCTACGAGCAGTACTTC.

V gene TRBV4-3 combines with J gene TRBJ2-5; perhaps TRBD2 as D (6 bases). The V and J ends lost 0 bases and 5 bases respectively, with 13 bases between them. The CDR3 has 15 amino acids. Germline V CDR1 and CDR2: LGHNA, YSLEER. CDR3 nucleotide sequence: TGCGCCAGCAGCCAAGAGGGGGGTTACGGCGAGACCCAGTACTTC. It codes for CASSQEGGYGETQYF.

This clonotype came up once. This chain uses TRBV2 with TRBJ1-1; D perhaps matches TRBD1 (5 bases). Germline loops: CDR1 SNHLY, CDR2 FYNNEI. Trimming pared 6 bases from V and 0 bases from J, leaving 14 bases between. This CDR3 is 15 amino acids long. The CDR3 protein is CASSRPTGLNTEAFF. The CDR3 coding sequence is TGTGCCAGCAGCCGCCCTACAGGATTGAACACTGAAGCTTTCTTT.

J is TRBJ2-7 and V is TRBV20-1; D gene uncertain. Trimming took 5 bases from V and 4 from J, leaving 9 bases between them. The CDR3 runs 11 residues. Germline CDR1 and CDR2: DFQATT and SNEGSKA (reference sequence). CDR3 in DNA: TGCAGTGCTGGAGTGCGGTACGAGCAGTACTTC. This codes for CSAGVRYEQYF.

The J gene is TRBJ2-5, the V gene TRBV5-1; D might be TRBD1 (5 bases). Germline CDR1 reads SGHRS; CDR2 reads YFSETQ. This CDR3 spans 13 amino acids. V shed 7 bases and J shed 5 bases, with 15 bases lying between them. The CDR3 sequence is CASADSSQETQYF. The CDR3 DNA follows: TGCGCCAGCGCCGACAGTTCTCAGGAGACCCAGTACTTC.

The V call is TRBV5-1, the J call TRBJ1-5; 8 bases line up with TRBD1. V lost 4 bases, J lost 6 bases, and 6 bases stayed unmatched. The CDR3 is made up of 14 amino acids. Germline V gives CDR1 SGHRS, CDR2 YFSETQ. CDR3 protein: CASSTGQAGQPQHF. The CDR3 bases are TGCGCCAGCAGCACGGGACAGGCGGGTCAGCCCCAGCATTTT.

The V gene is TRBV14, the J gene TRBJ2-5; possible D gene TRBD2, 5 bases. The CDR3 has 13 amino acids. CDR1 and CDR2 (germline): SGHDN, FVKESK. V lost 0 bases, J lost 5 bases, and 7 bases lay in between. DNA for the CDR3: TGTGCCAGCAGCCAAGATGAGGGCGAGACCCAGTACTTC. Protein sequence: CASSQDEGETQYF.